This T cell receptor (beta chain) was observed in a study of somatic mutations in cytotoxic T cells in rheumatoid arthritis. Study-level information: The authors flow-sorted some V beta antibody-stained T-cell populations at nearly 100% purity, including V beta1+ cells that they sequenced for TCRB. General study findings and limits: Among fewer than 80 patients, several showed a largest CD8+ clone that surpassed 20% of CD8+ cells.

This table comes from immunoSEQ multiplex PCR, and its TCRdb copy is limited to in-frame clones, with some not included. The sample shows some 5,600 clones, roughly 80% of them seen only once. CDR3 size: 15 residues. Trimming at V came to 0 bases and at J to 1 base, leaving 2 bases not matched to a gene. Germline lookup yields CDR1 LGHNA and CDR2 YSLEER. For this clone: What it recognizes is unknown.

This chain links TRBV4-3 with TRBJ1-1, with 7 bases lining up with TRBD1. This clonotype was sampled from an adult with rheumatoid arthritis. The specimen was CD8+ T cells sorted from blood. CDR3 region: CASSQDRQGNTEAFF. The CDR3 DNA reads as TGCGCCAGCAGCCAAGACAGACAGGGGAACACTGAAGCTTTCTTT.